A single sample is the source of the 18 T cell receptor beta chains below, sequenced in a study of tumor and adjacent non-tumor tissue in lung cancer. A modified ARM-PCR protocol with three rounds of nested PCR amplified TCRbeta. TCRdb reanalysed the multiplex PCR reads using MiXCR and keeps one entry per CDR3 protein. Among around 100,000 distinct CDR3 sequences listed, 50% to 70% were seen once. No cell sorting was done before RNA was extracted from the tissue. This non-tumor lung sample came from over 3 cm beyond the tumor edge. What was sequenced was distant non-tumor lung tissue. These receptor sequences come from a man younger than 40 with non-small cell lung cancer.

This clonotype was seen many times. The chain links TRBV12-3 or TRBV12-4 to TRBJ2-1; TRBD2 might be the D (5 bases). The CDR3 sequence is 11 residues long. The V and J ends lost 6 bases and 12 bases respectively, with 12 bases between them. CDR3 in amino acids: CASSRGLGQFF. The CDR3 DNA reads TGTGCCAGCAGCCGAGGACTGGGGCAGTTCTTC.

Of note for this clonotype: At one end the junction does not follow the germline gene, possibly because of a read error. This chain links TRBV11-3 with TRBJ1-4; TRBD1 aligns across 8 bases. This CDR3 has 17 residues. The V gene's germline CDR1 is SGHNT and CDR2 YENEEA. The CDR3 nucleotides are TGTACCAGCAGCACATGGACAGGGAGTCCACTTAATGAAAAACTGTTTTTC. The encoded protein is CTSSTWTGSPLNEKLFF.

Turning to this clonotype: Its ends do not fully match the called genes, so a read error is possible. The V call is TRBV20-1, the J call TRBJ1-3; D not certain. The CDR3 is 13 residues long. Germline V gene lookup returns CDR1 DFQATT and CDR2 SNEGSKA (reference sequence). Here the CDR3 reads CSAKQEFGNTIYF. For the CDR3, the DNA is TGCAGTGCTAAGCAAGAGTTTGGAAACACTATATATTTT.

Worth noting for this clonotype: Germline and junction disagree at one end, which may indicate a read error. In DNA, the CDR3 is TGTGCCAACAGCATTAGACTAGCCCCCGCCAATGAGCAGCTCTTC. It is translated as CANSIRLAPANEQLF. The rearrangement uses TRBV11-2 and TRBJ2-1; 7 bases align to TRBD2. CDR3 size: 15 residues. Germline V gene data show CDR1 as SGHAT and CDR2 as FQNNGV.

In regard to this clonotype: It may be a read error: a sequence one base away is much more abundant. The chain uses TRBV7-9 and TRBJ2-5; D possibly corresponds to TRBD2 (6 bases). Germline V lookup: CDR1 SEHNR, CDR2 FQNEAQ (reference sequence). Trimming shortened V by 7 bases and J by 5 bases, and 14 bases separated the two germline ends. The CDR3 spans 13 residues. This CDR3 reads CASNYDGGETQYF. DNA of the CDR3: TGTGCCAGCAATTACGATGGGGGGGAGACCCAGTACTTC. Full variable domain (outside the CDR3, taken from reference TRBV7-9 and TRBJ2-5): DTGVSQNPRHKITKRGQNVTFRCDPISEHNRLYWYRQTLGQGPEFLTYFQNEAQLEKSRLLSDRFSAERPKGSFSTLEIQRTEQGDSAMYLCASNYDGGETQYFGPGTRLLVL.

The genes are TRBV6-6 and TRBJ2-7; D might be TRBD1 (5 bases). The V end was cut by 6 bases, the J end by 0 bases, with 15 bases between. Per the germline V gene, CDR1 is MNHNY and CDR2 is SVGAGI (reference sequence). The CDR3 is 15 residues long. CDR3 protein: CASSPGLEGSYEQYF. CDR3 coding DNA: TGTGCCAGCAGCCCAGGGCTCGAAGGCTCCTACGAGCAGTACTTC.

As concerns this clonotype: The junction departs from the called germline gene at one end, perhaps through a read error. V gene TRBV20-1 combines with J gene TRBJ2-5, with TRBD1 as a possible D gene (6 bases). The V gene's germline CDR1 is DFQATT and CDR2 SNEGSKA (reference sequence). The CDR3 runs 12 residues. The CDR3 DNA is TGCAGTGCTAAAGTGGGACAAGATACCCAATACTTC. This encodes CSAKVGQDTQYF.

As regards this clonotype: Germline and junction disagree at one end, which may indicate a read error. The CDR3: CVSNYSDSSYEQYF. DNA of the CDR3: TGTGTCAGCAATTACTCGGACAGCTCCTACGAGCAGTACTTC. V gene TRBV6-6 combines with J gene TRBJ2-7; tentatively, D is TRBD1 (6 bases). The CDR3 sequence is 14 residues long. Looked up from germline, CDR1 is MNHNY and CDR2 is SVGAGI (reference sequence).

This chain connects TRBV28 to TRBJ2-3, with D tentatively TRBD2 (6 bases). This CDR3 is 15 amino acids long. The germline CDR1 and CDR2 sequences are MDHEN and SYDVKM. The CDR3 spells CAGSFGDGGTDTQYF. The DNA of the CDR3 is TGTGCTGGCAGTTTTGGAGACGGGGGAACAGATACGCAGTATTTT.

The table lists this clonotype with a count of one. Germline and junction disagree at one end, which may indicate a read error. As DNA, the CDR3 is TGCAGCGCTGAACGCCAGGGAAGCTACGAGCATTACTTC. Residues: CSAERQGSYEHYF. The J gene is TRBJ2-7, the V gene TRBV29-1; tentatively, D is TRBD1 (5 bases). The CDR3 length is 13 residues. The germline CDR1 and CDR2 sequences are SQVTM and ANQGSEA.

The rearrangement links TRBV13 to TRBJ2-1; 12 bases line up with TRBD2. This CDR3 comprises 18 residues. The J segment lost 2 bases and the V segment lost 4 bases, leaving 9 bases of the junction unmatched. CDR1 and CDR2 from the germline V gene are PRHDT and FYEKMQ (reference sequence). The CDR3 reads CASSSTWTSGIAYNEQFF. The CDR3 DNA reads TGTGCCAGCAGCTCAACATGGACTAGCGGGATAGCCTACAATGAGCAGTTCTTC.

This clonotype was picked up many times. CDR3 sequence: CASSRTGAQREGRDTQYF. CDR3 bases: TGTGCCAGCAGCAGGACAGGGGCCCAGCGGGAGGGAAGAGATACGCAGTATTTT. V gene TRBV4-2 combines with J gene TRBJ2-3, with D perhaps matching TRBD2 (10 bases). Germline CDR1 reads LGHNA; CDR2 reads YNFKEQ. The V end was cut by 5 bases, the J end by 5 bases, with 26 bases between. The CDR3 consists of 18 residues.

This clonotype was found once. The junction and the germline gene differ at one end; a read error may be behind it. V is TRBV20-1 and J is TRBJ2-2; tentatively, D is TRBD1 or TRBD2 (5 bases each). Germline V gene data show CDR1 as DFQATT and CDR2 as SNEGSKA (reference sequence). This CDR3 contains 12 residues. The CDR3 DNA reads as TGCAGTGCACAGAGGGGCACCGTGGAGCTGTTTTTT. As protein: CSAQRGTVELFF.

In the case of this clonotype: The junction does not match germline at one end; this may be a read error. V gene TRBV6-2 or TRBV6-3 combines with J gene TRBJ2-3, with TRBD2 identical over 9 bases. Germline CDR1 MNHEY, CDR2 SVGEGT. The CDR3 length is 16 residues. The CDR3 DNA reads TGTGCCAACCACCCAGGCAGCGGGGGGAGCACAGATACGCGGTATTTT. The encoded protein is CANHPGSGGSTDTRYF.

The chain joins TRBV20-1 to TRBJ2-4; perhaps D is TRBD1 or TRBD2 (7 bases each). The germline V gene has CDR1 DFQATT and CDR2 SNEGSKA (reference sequence). The length of the CDR3 is 18 residues. The ends were cut back, 5 bases at V and 8 bases at J, with 31 bases in the middle. CDR3 in DNA: TGCAGTGCTTTGGGTTCTGAGACTAGCAGGGGGGCAGTGGACATTCAGTACTTC. Translated: CSALGSETSRGAVDIQYF.

Within the sample, this clonotype is medium-sized. The chain carries TRBV20-1 and TRBJ2-5, with D possibly being TRBD2 (7 bases). Per germline, CDR1 DFQATT and CDR2 SNEGSKA (reference sequence). The CDR3 is 16 residues long. The V end was cut by 2 bases, the J end by 5 bases, with 21 bases between. The CDR3 spells CSARLSRGADAETQYF. Written as DNA, the CDR3 is TGCAGTGCTAGACTATCCCGGGGGGCAGATGCGGAGACCCAGTACTTC.

This clonotype was seen many times. The chain uses TRBV20-1 and TRBJ2-5; 7 bases fit TRBD1. Trimming at V came to 2 bases and at J to 1 base, leaving 4 bases not matched to a gene. Germline V gene data show CDR1 as DFQATT and CDR2 as SNEGSKA (reference sequence). The CDR3 runs to 14 residues. The CDR3: CSARRPGGQETQYF. The CDR3 DNA reads as TGCAGTGCTAGAAGGCCAGGGGGCCAAGAGACCCAGTACTTC.

This clonotype was counted a few times. A much larger clone differs by one base, so this may be a read error. The chain employs TRBV29-1 and TRBJ1-3; D is ambiguous. The germline V gene encodes CDR1 SQVTM and CDR2 ANQGSEA. CDR3 length: 13 residues. The V end was cut by 3 bases, the J end by 2 bases, with 8 bases between. The chain's CDR3 is CSVDDEAGNTIYF. Here the CDR3 DNA reads TGCAGCGTTGATGATGAGGCTGGAAACACCATATATTTT.